This TCR beta chain was identified during a study of T-cell reconstitution after alpha-beta-depleted transplantation in children. Points from the study as a whole: Several patients had high TCRbeta diversity at day 60; it came from surviving recipient T cells and thymic progenitors. Several hundred expanded graft clones reportedly gave rise to the alpha-beta T cells present about two months after transplant. By one year post-transplant, T-cell counts and diversity largely arose from T cells that were newly produced.

J gave up 4 bases and V 4 bases, and 5 bases lay outside the gene matches. Germline CDR1 and CDR2: SGDLS and YYNGEE. The length of the CDR3 is 15 residues. By its share, this clonotype is large. Its antigen is currently unknown. As it was prepared, the TCRbeta library received unique molecular identifiers. Each CDR3 protein gets one entry after TCRdb re-called the PCR reads with MiXCR. The sample lists around 16,000 distinct CDR3 sequences, around 4.9% occurring once. The input for sequencing was PBMCs, taken before TCRalphabeta/CD19-depleted stem cell transplant. The TCR originated in a boy between 10 and 17 years old with acute lymphoblastic leukemia, due to receive a stem cell transplant. The V gene is TRBV9, the J gene TRBJ2-7; 13 positions agree with TRBD2. CDR3 region: CASSPWTSGGYEQYF. The CDR3 DNA reads as TGTGCCAGCAGCCCATGGACTAGCGGGGGTTACGAGCAGTACTTC.